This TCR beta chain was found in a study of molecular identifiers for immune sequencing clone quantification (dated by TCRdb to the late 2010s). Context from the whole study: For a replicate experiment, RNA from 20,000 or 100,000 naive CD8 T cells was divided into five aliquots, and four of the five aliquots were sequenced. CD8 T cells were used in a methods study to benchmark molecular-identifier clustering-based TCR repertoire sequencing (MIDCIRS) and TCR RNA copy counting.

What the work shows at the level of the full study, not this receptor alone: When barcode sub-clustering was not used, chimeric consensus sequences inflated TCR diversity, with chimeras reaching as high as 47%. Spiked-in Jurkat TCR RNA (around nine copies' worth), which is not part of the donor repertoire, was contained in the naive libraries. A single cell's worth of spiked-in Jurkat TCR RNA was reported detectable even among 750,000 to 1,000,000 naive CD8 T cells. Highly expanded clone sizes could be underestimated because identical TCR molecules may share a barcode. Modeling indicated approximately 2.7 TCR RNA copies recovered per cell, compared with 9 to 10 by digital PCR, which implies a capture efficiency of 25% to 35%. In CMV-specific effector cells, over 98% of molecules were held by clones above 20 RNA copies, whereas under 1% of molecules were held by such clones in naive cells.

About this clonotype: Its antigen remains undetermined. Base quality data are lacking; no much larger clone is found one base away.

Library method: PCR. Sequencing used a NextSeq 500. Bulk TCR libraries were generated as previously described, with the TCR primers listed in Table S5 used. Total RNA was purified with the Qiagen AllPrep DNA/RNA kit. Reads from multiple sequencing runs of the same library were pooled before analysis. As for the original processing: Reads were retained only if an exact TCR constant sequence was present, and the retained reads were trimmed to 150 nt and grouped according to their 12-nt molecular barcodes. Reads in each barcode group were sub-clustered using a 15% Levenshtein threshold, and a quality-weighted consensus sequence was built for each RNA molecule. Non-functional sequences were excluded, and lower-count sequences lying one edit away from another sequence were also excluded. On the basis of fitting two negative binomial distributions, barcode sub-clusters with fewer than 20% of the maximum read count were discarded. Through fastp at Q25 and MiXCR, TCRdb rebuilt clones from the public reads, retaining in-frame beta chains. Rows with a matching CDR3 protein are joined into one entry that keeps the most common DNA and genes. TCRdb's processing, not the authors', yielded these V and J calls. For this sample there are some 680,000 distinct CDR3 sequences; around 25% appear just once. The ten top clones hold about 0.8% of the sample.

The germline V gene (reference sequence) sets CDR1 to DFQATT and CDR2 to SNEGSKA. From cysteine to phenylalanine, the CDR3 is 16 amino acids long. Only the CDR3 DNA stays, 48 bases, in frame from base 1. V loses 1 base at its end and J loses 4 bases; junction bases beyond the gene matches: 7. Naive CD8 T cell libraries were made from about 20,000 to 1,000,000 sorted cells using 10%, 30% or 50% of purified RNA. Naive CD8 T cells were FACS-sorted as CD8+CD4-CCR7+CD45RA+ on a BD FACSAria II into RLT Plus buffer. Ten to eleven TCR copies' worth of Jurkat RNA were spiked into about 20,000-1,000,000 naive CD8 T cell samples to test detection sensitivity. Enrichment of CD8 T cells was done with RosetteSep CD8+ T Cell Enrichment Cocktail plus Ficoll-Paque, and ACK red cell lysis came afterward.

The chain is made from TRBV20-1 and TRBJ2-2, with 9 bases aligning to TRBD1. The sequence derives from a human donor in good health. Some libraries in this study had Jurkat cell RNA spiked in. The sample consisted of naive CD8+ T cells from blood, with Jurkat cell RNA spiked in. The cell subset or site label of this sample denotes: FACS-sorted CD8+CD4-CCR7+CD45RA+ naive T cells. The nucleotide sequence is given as TGCAGTGCTAGAGTATTTGGACAGGGGACCACCGGGGAGCTGTTTTTT. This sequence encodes CSARVFGQGTTGELFF.